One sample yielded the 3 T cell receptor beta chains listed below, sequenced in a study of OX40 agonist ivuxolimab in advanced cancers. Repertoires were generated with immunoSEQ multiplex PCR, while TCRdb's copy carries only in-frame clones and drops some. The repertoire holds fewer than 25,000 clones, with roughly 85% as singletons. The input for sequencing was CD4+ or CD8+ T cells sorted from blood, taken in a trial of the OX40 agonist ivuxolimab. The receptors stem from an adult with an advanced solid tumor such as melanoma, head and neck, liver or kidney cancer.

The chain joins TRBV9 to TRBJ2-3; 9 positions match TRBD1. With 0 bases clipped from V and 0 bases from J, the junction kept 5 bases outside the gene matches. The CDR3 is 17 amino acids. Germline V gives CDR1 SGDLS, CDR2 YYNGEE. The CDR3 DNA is TGTGCCAGCAGCGTAGAACAGGGGGCGCCGAGCACAGATACGCAGTATTTT. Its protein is CASSVEQGAPSTDTQYF. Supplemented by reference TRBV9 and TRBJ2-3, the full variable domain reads DSGVTQTPKHLITATGQRVTLRCSPRSGDLSVYWYQQSLDQGLQFLIQYYNGEERAKGNILERFSAQQFPDLHSELNLSSLELGDSALYFCASSVEQGAPSTDTQYFGPGTRLTVL.

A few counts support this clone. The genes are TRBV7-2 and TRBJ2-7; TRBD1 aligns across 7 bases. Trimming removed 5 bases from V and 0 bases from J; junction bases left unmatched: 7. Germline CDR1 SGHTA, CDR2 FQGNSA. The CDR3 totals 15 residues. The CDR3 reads CASSMGQQSSYEQYF. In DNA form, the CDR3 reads TGTGCCAGCAGCATGGGACAGCAATCCTCCTACGAGCAGTACTTC.

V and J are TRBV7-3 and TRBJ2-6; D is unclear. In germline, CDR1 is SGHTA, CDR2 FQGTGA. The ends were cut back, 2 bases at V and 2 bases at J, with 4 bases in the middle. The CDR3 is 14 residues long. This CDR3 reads CASSLSPGANVLTF. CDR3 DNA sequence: TGTGCCAGCAGCTTATCCCCTGGGGCCAACGTCCTGACTTTC. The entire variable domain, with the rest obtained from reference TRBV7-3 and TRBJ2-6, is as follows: GAGVSQTPSNKVTEKGKYVELRCDPISGHTALYWYRQSLGQGPEFLIYFQGTGAADDSGLPNDRFFAVRPEGSVSTLKIQRTERGDSAVYLCASSLSPGANVLTFGAGSRLTVL.